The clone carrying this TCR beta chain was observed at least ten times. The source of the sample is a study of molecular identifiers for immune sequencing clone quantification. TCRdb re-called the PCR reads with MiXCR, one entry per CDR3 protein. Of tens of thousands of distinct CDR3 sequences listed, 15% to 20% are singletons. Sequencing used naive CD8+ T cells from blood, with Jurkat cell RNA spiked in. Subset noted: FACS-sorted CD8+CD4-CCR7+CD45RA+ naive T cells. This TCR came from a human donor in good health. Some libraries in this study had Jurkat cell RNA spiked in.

CDR3 coding DNA: TGTGCCAGCAGACAGGGGAATGAGCAGTTCTTC. Protein: CASRQGNEQFF. This chain joins TRBV11-2 and TRBJ2-1; 7 bases line up with TRBD1. The CDR3 length is 11 residues. V lost 6 bases and J lost 7; bases outside the gene matches: 0. Germline V gene data show CDR1 as SGHAT and CDR2 as FQNNGV.